This TCR beta chain is drawn from a study of T cell responses to AZD1222 COVID-19 vaccine (dated by TCRdb to 2020 to 2023). Broadly, across the study: Because spike-specific TCR depth and breadth did not differ between the two schedules, AZD1222 recipients who got a second dose at roughly 4 weeks were pooled with those who got a second dose at roughly 12 weeks. TCR sequencing was performed for 230 to 250 trial participants, of whom around 210 were given two doses of AZD1222 and some 25 were given two doses of MenACWY control vaccine. Trial participants were enrolled by age into subgroups of 18-55, 56-69 and 70-plus years, and around 140, 26 and 57 TCR-sequenced participants, respectively, were included in these subgroups. Points the paper makes about the study in general: After two AZD1222 doses, both the breadth and the depth of spike-specific TCRs were significantly higher than at day 0 and than in MenACWY recipients. The whole spike protein was spanned by vaccine-associated CD4 TCRs, and dominant responses were seen in regions 160-218 and 743-854. Because no samples from the day 14 peak response were available, repertoires could be characterized only after the peak T cell response. Only a handful of AZD1222 recipients were SARS-CoV-2 seropositive at baseline, limiting conclusions about previously exposed vaccinees. Nearly half of unique spike-specific TCRs reportedly recognized epitopes outside regions mutated in the B.1.351 and B.1.1.7 variants. Participants were mostly white British and included more females than males, and it was suggested by the authors that clonal diversity may have been underestimated. The 56-69-year group was small, and its depth increase did not reach significance, likely because of low power.

The CDR3 regions of human TCRbeta chains were subjected to immunosequencing. As for the original processing: TCRs in the repertoires were matched against a reference library of SARS-CoV-2-specific TCRs that had been generated with the MIRA antigen-specificity platform. Breadth was defined as the fraction of unique TCRs that were SARS-CoV-2-associated, and depth was defined as the fraction of total T cells that were SARS-CoV-2-associated. Using the MIRA data, each spike-specific TCR was mapped to the spike region that the TCR reacts to and placed in a CD4 or CD8 class. Log10-transformed breadth and depth values were compared by one-way ANOVA with Sidak's multiple comparisons tests. TCRdb retrieved this table from immuneACCESS and kept in-frame rearrangements only. Not all clones are present; in checked studies, unresolved V genes account for under half, and no reason is known for the remainder. Clone size and the V and J calls come from that table; the DNA yielded D and trimming. The sample table shows under 100,000 clones, and around 90% are seen once. Under 20% of the sample lies in the top ten.

Worth noting for this clone: Its antigen is still unknown. The input lacks base qualities; no much larger clone sits a single base away. Additional DNA sequences in this sample encode the identical CDR3.

The time point tag for this specimen amounts to: baseline before first vaccination. The vaccinee samples were drawn from two UK trials, COV001 and COV002, one of which was a single-blind randomized controlled phase 2/3 trial testing AZD1222 (ChAdOx1 nCoV-19) in healthy adults. Trial participant PBMC samples were collected at day 0 and day 28 after the second dose for TCRbeta chain sequencing. The CDR3 measures 10 amino acids from cysteine to phenylalanine. Only the CDR3 DNA stays, 30 bases, in frame from base 1. In the germline V gene, CDR1 corresponds to SNHLY and CDR2 to FYNNEI. Trimming removed 5 bases from V and 2 bases from J, leaving 1 base between the germline ends.

The sequenced sample was peripheral blood, obtained on day 0 of AZD1222 vaccination. The origin of this receptor is an adult in good health. The receptor chain draws on TRBV2 and TRBJ2-7, with an unclear D gene assignment. The CDR3 region: CASSPYEQYF. Here is the DNA: TGTGCCAGCAGTCCCTACGAGCAGTACTTC.